Here is one T cell receptor beta chain with its context. A J-beta primer mix and a sample-barcoded 5' primer were used in a second PCR of about 7 to 11 cycles. A single record per CDR3 protein comes from TCRdb applying MiXCR to the 5' RACE reads. The table lists 600,000 or so distinct CDR3 sequences, about 30% of them singletons. V lost 1 base to trimming and J lost 5 bases, with 12 bases between them. CDR3 length: 15 amino acids. Germline values: CDR1 SGHRS, CDR2 YFSETQ. The data originate from a study of blood T cells in healthy people across ages. The study recruited healthy Caucasian donors from Russia who were aged about 6 to 95.

The TCR originated in a woman of 80 years or more in good health. The J gene is TRBJ2-2, the V gene TRBV5-1; TRBD1 is a possible D gene (5 bases). The specimen sequenced was blood. The CDR3, as DNA: TGCGCCAGCAGCTTGAGGGGAAACCCTACCGGGGAGCTGTTTTTT. As protein: CASSLRGNPTGELFF.